Listed below are T cell receptor beta chains from one sample, sequenced in a study of blood T cell repertoires in COVID-19. Method: immunoSEQ multiplex PCR; TCRdb's copy keeps in-frame clones and lacks some. The table has 50,000 to 65,000 clones, roughly 87% seen once; the top ten hold over 3.5%. Sequencing was done on a sample of peripheral blood. These receptors all stem from a man in his forties or fifties with active COVID-19. Both conserved end residues are part of each CDR3. The D gene is left open where the match is weak. Rows give clone size only sometimes, using once, few, many, or a class for an expanded clone.

V	D	size	J	DNA	CDR3
TRBV7-9	.	.	TRBJ1-6	TGTGCCAGCAGCCCAGTAGACAGAAATAATTCACCCCTCCACTTT	CASSPVDRNNSPLHF
TRBV2	.	.	TRBJ1-2	TGTGCCAGCAGTGAAGCGCGTGTTACGGGTGGCTACACCTTC	CASSEARVTGGYTF
TRBV27	TRBD1	.	TRBJ1-1	TGTGCCAGCAAAATTGGGACAGGGGGATATAAGGGGCGACGGGGGGAAGCTTTCTTT	CASKIGTGGYKGRRGEAFF
TRBV7-2	TRBD1	.	TRBJ2-1	TGTGCCAGCAGCTTAGGGGGGACAGGGTGGGATGAGCAGTTCTTC	CASSLGGTGWDEQFF
TRBV5-4	TRBD2	few	TRBJ2-1	TGTGCCAGCAGCTCGGGACTAGCGGCTTCTAGCTCCTACAATGAGCAGTTCTTC	CASSSGLAASSSYNEQFF
TRBV4-3	TRBD2	.	TRBJ2-2	TGCGCCAGCAGCCGACCAAGGGGAGCGGGGGCCCACACCGGGGAGCTGTTTTTT	CASSRPRGAGAHTGELFF
TRBV18	TRBD1	.	TRBJ1-4	TGTGCCAGCTCATTTATCCGGGACAGTCGGGAAAAACTGTTTTTT	CASSFIRDSREKLFF
TRBV6-6	.	once	TRBJ1-1	TGTGCCAGCAGTTCCACCTTTGGAGGGTACACTGAAGCTTTCTTT	CASSSTFGGYTEAFF
TRBV28	TRBD1	once	TRBJ1-2	TGTGCCAGCACCGACAGGGGGCGAGGAAACTATGGCTACACCTTC	CASTDRGRGNYGYTF
TRBV6-1	TRBD1	.	TRBJ1-1	TGTGCCAGCAGTGACAGGACAGGGCCCACTGAAGCTTTCTTT	CASSDRTGPTEAFF
TRBV7-8	TRBD1	.	TRBJ2-7	TGTGCCAGCACCTGGACAGGGAGCTCCTACGAGCAGTACTTC	CASTWTGSSYEQYF
TRBV2	.	once	TRBJ1-4	TGTGCCAGCAGTCCCAGACAGCCTCTTCGGGAAAAACTGTTTTTT	CASSPRQPLREKLFF
TRBV11-2	.	.	TRBJ2-1	TGTGCCAGCAGCACCCGACAGACCTCCTACAATGAGCAGTTCTTC	CASSTRQTSYNEQFF
TRBV4-3	.	.	TRBJ2-3	TGCGCCAGCAGCCCAATCGGAGGGACGCAGTATTTT	CASSPIGGTQYF
TRBV11-2	.	.	TRBJ2-3	TGTGCCAGCAGCTTAGAAGAGGCAGGGCGGGATACGCAGTATTTT	CASSLEEAGRDTQYF
TRBV7-2	TRBD1	once	TRBJ2-5	TGTGCCAGCAGCTTACGGCCCCCAGGGGGTTACTTGGCCCAGTACTTC	CASSLRPPGGYLAQYF
TRBV13	TRBD2	.	TRBJ2-3	TGTGCCAGCAGGGGACTAGCGGGGCCAGATACGCAGTATTTT	CASRGLAGPDTQYF
TRBV6-5	.	.	TRBJ2-7	TGTGCCAGCAATATATTACAGGGTTACGAGCAGTACTTC	CASNILQGYEQYF
TRBV18	.	.	TRBJ2-4	TGTGCCAGCTCACCGGGGGCGACCAAAAACATTCAGTACTTC	CASSPGATKNIQYF
TRBV19	.	.	TRBJ1-6	TGTGCCAGTAGTATTGTGACGGGAGTCGGTTCACCCCTCCACTTT	CASSIVTGVGSPLHF
TRBV11-1	TRBD1	.	TRBJ1-1	TGTGCCAGCATCAACACAGGGGGTGGCACTGAAGCTTTCTTT	CASINTGGGTEAFF
TRBV10-2	TRBD1	.	TRBJ2-1	TGCGCCAGCAGTCCTTCCCCCGGGACAGGGGACAATGAGCAGTTCTTC	CASSPSPGTGDNEQFF
TRBV7-9	TRBD2	.	TRBJ2-3	TGTGCCAGCAGCCCTAGGACTAGCGGGGTCACAGATACGCAGTATTTT	CASSPRTSGVTDTQYF
TRBV6-2/TRBV6-3	.	.	TRBJ1-2	TGTGCCAGCAGTTACTCGCCAGGGTCTCTTGGCTACACCTTC	CASSYSPGSLGYTF
TRBV7-3	.	.	TRBJ2-3	TGTGCCAGCAGCCCAGGGGCCGGCGCAGATACGCAGTATTTT	CASSPGAGADTQYF
TRBV2	.	.	TRBJ2-3	TGTGCCAGCAGTGAACTCAGGGCCACAGATACGCAGTATTTT	CASSELRATDTQYF
TRBV19	TRBD1	.	TRBJ1-1	TGTGCCAGTAGGAAGACAGGGGGCACTGAAGCTTTCTTT	CASRKTGGTEAFF
TRBV5-1	TRBD1	few	TRBJ1-4	TGCGCCAGCAGCATACAGGGGACTAATGAAAAACTGTTTTTT	CASSIQGTNEKLFF
TRBV27	TRBD2	.	TRBJ2-5	TGTGCCAGCAGTCTAAGGACTAGCCGGGGGGCCCAGTACTTC	CASSLRTSRGAQYF
TRBV4-1	.	.	TRBJ2-1	TGCGCCAGCAGCCAAATGGAATGGGGGCTGGGAAGGTCCGGTGAGCAGTTCTTC	CASSQMEWGLGRSGEQFF
TRBV5-6	.	.	TRBJ1-6	TGTGCCAGCAGCTTGTATCGGGTACAGGGCCTCCACTTT	CASSLYRVQGLHF
TRBV19	.	few	TRBJ1-5	TGTGCCAGTAGTTACACAGGGAATCAGCCCCAGCATTTT	CASSYTGNQPQHF
TRBV6-5	.	few	TRBJ1-5	TGTGCCAGCGGGAAGGGAGTCGGCAATCAGCCCCAGCATTTT	CASGKGVGNQPQHF
TRBV10-2	TRBD1	.	TRBJ2-1	TGCGCCAGCAGTGAGTTCAGGGGGCGGAATGAGCAGTTCTTC	CASSEFRGRNEQFF
TRBV7-2	.	.	TRBJ1-5	TGTGCCAGCAGCCCTGGGGGGAGGCGCAATCAGCCCCAGCATTTT	CASSPGGRRNQPQHF
TRBV11-3	.	.	TRBJ1-1	TGTGCCAGCAGCTTAGGCGGGGGCATGGGGGCTGAAGCTTTCTTT	CASSLGGGMGAEAFF
TRBV21-1	.	.	TRBJ2-5	TGTGCCAGCAGTCTTGAGCGGGGGGACGAAGAGACCCAGTACTTC	CASSLERGDEETQYF
TRBV7-2	TRBD2	.	TRBJ2-2	TGTGCCAGCAGCCCCCCGTTCGGGGTAGCGGGGGCCACCGGGGAGCTGTTTTTT	CASSPPFGVAGATGELFF
TRBV5-4	TRBD2	.	TRBJ2-1	TGTGCCAGCAGCAGAAGCGGGGGGGACTACAATGAGCAGTTCTTC	CASSRSGGDYNEQFF
TRBV6-5	.	.	TRBJ1-2	TGTGCCAGCAGTTACGGGGCCTATGGCTACACCTTC	CASSYGAYGYTF
TRBV5-4	TRBD1	once	TRBJ2-3	TGTGCCAGCAGCTTGGACAGGGGGTTCACAGATACGCAGTATTTT	CASSLDRGFTDTQYF
TRBV2	TRBD1	.	TRBJ1-1	TGTGCCAGCAGCGTTCAGGGGGCTCGAACTGAAGCTTTCTTT	CASSVQGARTEAFF
TRBV19	TRBD1	.	TRBJ2-7	TGTGCCAGTAGTGTCACCGGGACAGGGTCCTACGAGCAGTACTTC	CASSVTGTGSYEQYF
TRBV2	TRBD1	few	TRBJ2-1	TGTGCCAGCAGTGCTCTCCCGGGACAGGGGTTGACCTACAATGAGCAGTTCTTC	CASSALPGQGLTYNEQFF